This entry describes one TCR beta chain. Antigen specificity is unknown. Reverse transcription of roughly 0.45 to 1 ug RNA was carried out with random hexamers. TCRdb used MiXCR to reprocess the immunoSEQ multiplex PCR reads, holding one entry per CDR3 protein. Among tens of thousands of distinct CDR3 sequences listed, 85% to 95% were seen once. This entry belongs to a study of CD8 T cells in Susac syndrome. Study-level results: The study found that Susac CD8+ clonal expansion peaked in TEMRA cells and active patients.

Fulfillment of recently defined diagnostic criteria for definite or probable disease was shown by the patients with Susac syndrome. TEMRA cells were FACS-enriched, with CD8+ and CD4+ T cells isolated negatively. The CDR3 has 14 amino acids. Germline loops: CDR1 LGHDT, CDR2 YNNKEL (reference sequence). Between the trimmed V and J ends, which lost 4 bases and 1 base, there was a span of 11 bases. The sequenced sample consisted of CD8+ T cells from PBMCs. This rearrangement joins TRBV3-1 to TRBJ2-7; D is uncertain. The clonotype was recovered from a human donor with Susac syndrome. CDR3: CASSLDLESYEQYF. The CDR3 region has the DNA TGTGCCAGCAGCCTCGACCTCGAATCCTACGAGCAGTACTTC.